The 30 T cell receptor beta chains given below trace back to one sample, sequenced in a study of blood T cell repertoires in COVID-19. The method was immunoSEQ multiplex PCR; TCRdb's version includes in-frame clones alone and lacks a portion of them. The sample consists of some 74,000 clones, about nine tenths of them appearing once. The sequenced sample consisted of peripheral blood. Every receptor here comes from a man aged 50-60 years with COVID-19, enrolled during active disease.

V gene TRBV29-1 combines with J gene TRBJ2-5, with D unresolved. V lost 5 bases to trimming and J lost 2 bases, with 9 bases between them. This CDR3 has 12 amino acids. Germline CDR1 and CDR2: SQVTM and ANQGSEA. CDR3 loop: CSVRTPQETQYF. CDR3 sequence (DNA): TGCAGCGTTAGAACTCCGCAAGAGACCCAGTACTTC.

This rearrangement joins TRBV5-6 to TRBJ2-3, with D possibly matching TRBD1 (5 bases). Trimming removed 6 bases at V and 2 bases at J, with 13 bases between. This CDR3 is 14 amino acids long. Germline lookup yields CDR1 SGHDT and CDR2 YYEEEE. The CDR3 nucleotides read TGTGCCAGCAACTTCGCAGGGCTCACAGATACGCAGTATTTT. It translates to CASNFAGLTDTQYF.

This chain connects TRBV4-1 to TRBJ1-2, with D hard to call. The germline V gene encodes CDR1 MGHRA and CDR2 YSYEKL. With 1 base removed from V and 5 bases from J, the gap between germline ends came to 8 bases. The CDR3 sequence is 13 residues long. The CDR3 region is CASSQVPSYGYTF. DNA of the CDR3: TGCGCCAGCAGCCAAGTCCCGAGTTATGGCTACACCTTC.

The genes are TRBV19 and TRBJ2-1, with 8 bases aligning to TRBD2. The CDR3 extends over 15 amino acids. The germline V gene encodes CDR1 LNHDA and CDR2 SQIVND (reference sequence). Germline trimming cut 4 bases from V and 0 bases from J; bases unmatched to any gene: 2. The CDR3 sequence: CASSRSGSSYNEQFF. The CDR3 nucleotides read TGTGCCAGTAGTAGAAGCGGGAGCTCCTACAATGAGCAGTTCTTC.

The chain recombines TRBV6-2 or TRBV6-3 with TRBJ1-1; D may be TRBD1 (5 bases). V was pared by 2 bases and J by 5 bases, with 12 bases between. The CDR3 covers 14 residues. CDR1 is MNHEY, CDR2 SVGEGT, per germline. CDR3 loop: CASSYQGRRTEAFF. The CDR3 region has the DNA TGTGCCAGCAGTTACCAGGGTCGGCGGACTGAAGCTTTCTTT.

The V call is TRBV30, the J call TRBJ1-2, with TRBD1 as a possible D gene (6 bases). Germline values: CDR1 GTSNPN, CDR2 SVGIG (reference sequence). V was trimmed by 1 base and J by 5 bases, leaving 14 bases between them. The CDR3 loop spans 14 amino acids. The DNA for the CDR3 is TGTGCCTGGAGTGCTAGGGGGTTAAAGTATGGCTACACCTTC. Translating it yields CAWSARGLKYGYTF.

The rearrangement links TRBV6-6 to TRBJ1-2, with TRBD1 identical over 8 bases. V was clipped by 7 bases and J by 4 bases; unmatched bases: 14. The CDR3 sequence is 16 residues long. Germline V gene data show CDR1 as MNHNY and CDR2 as SVGAGI (reference sequence). CDR3 DNA: TGTGCCAGCACCCCCTCCCCCAGGGGGCGAGGCTATGGCTACACCTTC. The encoded protein is CASTPSPRGRGYGYTF.

The chain links TRBV3-1 (or the pseudogene TRBV3-2) to TRBJ2-1, with D perhaps TRBD1 (6 bases). Between the trimmed V and J ends, which lost 4 bases and 6 bases, there was a span of 13 bases. Germline V lookup: CDR1 LGHDT, CDR2 YNNKEL (reference sequence). The CDR3 covers 14 residues. In DNA form, the CDR3 reads TGTGCCAGCAGCCTCCGGACAGATTTCAATGAGCAGTTCTTC. This gives the protein CASSLRTDFNEQFF.

The rearrangement uses TRBV2 and TRBJ2-2; 7 positions match TRBD1. The CDR3 has 14 amino acids. Germline CDR1 and CDR2: SNHLY and FYNNEI. Losses at the gene ends were 6 bases for V and 3 bases for J; bases not matched to a gene: 4. The CDR3, as DNA: TGTGCCAGCAGCTACCAGGGGGACACCGGGGAGCTGTTTTTT. Protein sequence: CASSYQGDTGELFF.

The V call is TRBV25-1, the J call TRBJ2-2; D possibly corresponds to TRBD1 (6 bases). CDR3 size: 14 residues. The germline gives CDR1 MGHDK, CDR2 SYGVNS. The V gene lost 4 bases and the J gene lost 8 bases, with 14 bases spanning the gap. CDR3 nucleotides: TGTGCCAGCAGTGCCCTGATCGGACAGGGGGAGCTGTTTTTT. Translating gives CASSALIGQGELFF.

Notes on this clone: Sequence at one end of the junction differs from germline and may be a read error. The gene calls are TRBV24-1 and TRBJ2-1; 8 nucleotides agree with TRBD2. The CDR3 extends over 16 amino acids. Germline assignment: CDR1 KGHDR and CDR2 SFDVKD. CDR3 coding DNA: TGTGCCACCTGTGATGCTAGGGGGGGGCCGGGGGGGGAGCAGTTCTTC. Residues: CATCDARGGPGGEQFF.

The CDR3 DNA reads TGTGCCAGCAGCTTACGAGGGACTAGCGGCTTGGTGTTCTTC. The encoded protein is CASSLRGTSGLVFF. The rearrangement joins TRBV7-3 to TRBJ2-1; 11 bases map to TRBD2. Per germline, CDR1 SGHTA and CDR2 FQGTGA. The CDR3 is 14 residues long. Unmatched junction bases numbered 9, after V lost 2 bases and J lost 15 bases.

Only a few counts were recorded for this clone. The CDR3 spells CATSAFTGELFF. Written as DNA, the CDR3 is TGTGCCACCAGTGCATTCACCGGGGAGCTGTTTTTT. The V gene is TRBV24-1, the J gene TRBJ2-2; D call uncertain. The germline V gene has CDR1 KGHDR and CDR2 SFDVKD. CDR3 length: 12 amino acids. V lost 5 bases, J lost 4 bases, and 4 bases lay in between.

J is TRBJ2-2 and V is TRBV2; 10 bases map to TRBD2. This CDR3 is 14 amino acids long. After removal of 6 bases from V and 2 bases from J, the junction contained 0 bases not matched to a gene. Per the germline V gene, CDR1 is SNHLY and CDR2 is FYNNEI. CDR3 in amino acids: CASRLAGNTGELFF. In nucleotides, the CDR3 is TGTGCCAGCAGACTAGCGGGAAACACCGGGGAGCTGTTTTTT.

V is TRBV7-2 and J is TRBJ2-3; D is perhaps TRBD2 (6 bases). V dropped 5 bases and J dropped 9 bases, with 15 bases sitting between them. The CDR3 spans 13 residues. Germline V lookup: CDR1 SGHTA, CDR2 FQGNSA. In DNA form, the CDR3 reads TGTGCCAGCAGCATGGGACTCCTCATCACGCAGTATTTT. Its translation: CASSMGLLITQYF.

J is TRBJ2-3 and V is TRBV11-3; 14 bases agree with TRBD2. V gave up 5 bases and J gave up 5 bases; unmatched junction bases: 12. CDR1 SGHNT and CDR2 YENEEA come from the germline V gene. The CDR3 is 18 residues long. The CDR3 DNA is TGTGCCAGCAGCCCGGGGACTAGCGGGAGCCCCCGGATAGATACGCAGTATTTT. Its translation is CASSPGTSGSPRIDTQYF.

In the case of this clone: Other DNA sequences within the sample encode an identical CDR3. V usage is TRBV9 and J usage is TRBJ2-2; 8 bases align to TRBD1. Germline V gene lookup returns CDR1 SGDLS and CDR2 YYNGEE. V trimming: 3 bases; J trimming: 5 bases; junction bases outside the gene matches: 3. This CDR3 has 14 residues. This CDR3 is CASSGRQGTGELFF. The CDR3 coding sequence is TGTGCCAGCAGCGGACGACAGGGGACCGGGGAGCTGTTTTTT.

V and J are TRBV7-3 and TRBJ2-1, with TRBD2 matching 7 bases. The germline CDR1 and CDR2 sequences are SGHTA and FQGTGA. V was clipped by 5 bases and J by 7 bases; unmatched bases: 14. The CDR3 length is 16 residues. The CDR3 nucleotides read TGTGCCAGCAGCACTGGACACGGACTAGTGTTAAATGAGCAGTTCTTC. Translating gives CASSTGHGLVLNEQFF. The whole variable domain, remainder taken from reference TRBV7-3 and TRBJ2-1, is GAGVSQTPSNKVTEKGKYVELRCDPISGHTALYWYRQSLGQGPEFLIYFQGTGAADDSGLPNDRFFAVRPEGSVSTLKIQRTERGDSAVYLCASSTGHGLVLNEQFFGPGTRLTVL.

The chain is built from TRBV4-3 and TRBJ1-4, with D unresolved. Trimming pared 1 base from V and 2 bases from J, leaving 11 bases between. The germline gives CDR1 LGHNA, CDR2 YSLEER. The CDR3 sequence is 16 residues long. The CDR3 nucleotides read TGCGCCAGCAGCCAAGGGAGCCTAGGTACTAATGAAAAACTGTTTTTT. Amino acids: CASSQGSLGTNEKLFF.

The V and J genes are TRBV3-1 (or the pseudogene TRBV3-2) and TRBJ2-7; 7 nucleotides agree with TRBD1. The CDR3 is 13 residues long. Germline CDR1 LGHDT, CDR2 YNNKEL (reference sequence). V lost 5 bases and J lost 7; bases outside the gene matches: 8. CDR3 nucleotide sequence: TGTGCCAGCAGCTACCGGGACAGAGGGGAGCAGTACTTC. Residues: CASSYRDRGEQYF.

This clone was observed a single time. This chain connects TRBV21-1 to TRBJ2-1; the table's D call, TRBD2, was not checked against the DNA. TRBV21-1 is shown as a pseudogene. This CDR3 is built from 18 residues. The CDR3, as DNA: TGTGCCAGCAGCAACGAGGGCCCCGAGCGGGAAGGGAACAATGAGCAGTTCTTC. Encoded protein: CASSNEGPEREGNNEQFF.

V gene TRBV11-2 combines with J gene TRBJ2-3, with 8 bases identical to TRBD2. This CDR3 is built from 16 residues. With V trimmed by 1 base and J by 2 bases, 5 bases remained unmatched. Looked up from germline, CDR1 is SGHAT and CDR2 is FQNNGV. Here the CDR3 reads CASSLGREGLTDTQYF. The CDR3 region has the DNA TGTGCCAGCAGCTTAGGCCGGGAGGGCCTCACAGATACGCAGTATTTT.

The rearrangement uses TRBV19 and TRBJ2-2; no reliable D call. The germline V gene encodes CDR1 LNHDA and CDR2 SQIVND (reference sequence). The V gene lost 3 bases and the J gene lost 3 bases, with 5 bases spanning the gap. The CDR3 totals 13 residues. This CDR3 reads CASSIGDTGELFF. The CDR3 DNA is TGTGCCAGTAGTATTGGAGACACCGGGGAGCTGTTTTTT.

The chain recombines TRBV25-1 with TRBJ1-2; D is uncertain. The CDR3 spans 14 residues. The V and J ends lost 8 bases and 2 bases respectively, with 15 bases between them. Germline assignment: CDR1 MGHDK and CDR2 SYGVNS. This CDR3 reads CASRSPGSNYGYTF. The CDR3 DNA follows: TGTGCCAGCCGGAGCCCCGGATCGAACTATGGCTACACCTTC.

The J gene is TRBJ2-5, the V gene TRBV5-1, with 9 bases lining up with TRBD1. From germline, CDR1 is SGHRS and CDR2 YFSETQ. The CDR3 is 15 residues long. J lost 6 bases, V lost 3 bases, and 9 bases had no gene match. The CDR3: CASSSGTGTPKTQYF. The CDR3 DNA reads TGCGCCAGCAGCTCCGGGACAGGGACCCCGAAGACCCAGTACTTC.

V is TRBV10-2 and J is TRBJ2-1; D is undetermined. Trimming removed 8 bases at V and 5 bases at J, with 4 bases between. The germline CDR1 and CDR2 sequences are WSHSY and SAAADI. This CDR3 has 10 residues. The DNA for the CDR3 is TGCGCCAGCCGGGACAATGAGCAGTTCTTC. It encodes CASRDNEQFF.

The J gene is TRBJ2-3, the V gene TRBV27; D unclear. This CDR3 is 11 amino acids long. CDR1 and CDR2 (germline): MNHEY, SMNVEV (reference sequence). With 2 bases removed from V and 5 bases from J, the gap between germline ends came to 2 bases. DNA of the CDR3: TGTGCCAGCAGTTTACGAGATACGCAGTATTTT. Translation: CASSLRDTQYF.

This clone was recorded once. The rearrangement links TRBV28 to TRBJ1-2; tentative D call: TRBD1 (5 bases). The CDR3 spans 14 residues. Germline CDR1 MDHEN, CDR2 SYDVKM. V lost 1 base and J lost 3, with 9 bases in between. The CDR3, as DNA: TGTGCCAGCAGTTTATTGGGGGGTGACTATGGCTACACCTTC. Translation: CASSLLGGDYGYTF.

The sample holds a few counts of this clone. The chain joins TRBV2 to TRBJ1-5; 8 nucleotides agree with TRBD1. From germline, CDR1 is SNHLY and CDR2 FYNNEI. The CDR3 extends over 18 amino acids. With V trimmed by 3 bases and J by 0 bases, 10 bases remained unmatched. This CDR3 is CASSDRQGALLSNQPQHF. The CDR3 DNA sequence: TGTGCCAGCAGTGATCGGCAGGGGGCACTCCTTAGCAATCAGCCCCAGCATTTT.

The chain couples TRBV19 to TRBJ1-4, with D possibly TRBD1 on 5 matching bases. From germline, CDR1 is LNHDA and CDR2 SQIVND (reference sequence). V was cut by 3 bases and J by 3 bases, with 8 bases left in between. The CDR3 covers 14 residues. As DNA, the CDR3 is TGTGCCAGTAGTATGGGGACTCCTAATGAAAAACTGTTTTTT. Translated, it gives CASSMGTPNEKLFF.